This TCR beta chain was sequenced during a study of T-cell memory formation after mild COVID-19. One entry per CDR3 protein, called by TCRdb with MiXCR from the 5' RACE reads. This sample has roughly 450,000 distinct CDR3 sequences; 15% to 20% occur once, and the top ten carry roughly 12%. The J segment lost 9 bases and the V segment lost 6 bases, leaving 5 bases of the junction unmatched. CDR3 length: 12 amino acids. Germline V gives CDR1 MNHEY, CDR2 SMNVEV (reference sequence). The TCR was taken from an adult woman who had mild COVID-19 (a few samples of this study predate the infection). Cell type and time point are not known. The chain is built from TRBV27 and TRBJ2-1; 7 bases agree with TRBD2. Sequenced: PBMCs or a T cell subset sorted from them (not recorded which). The CDR3 DNA reads as TGTGCCAGCAGAGGGACTATTGGTGAGCAGTTCTTC. This sequence encodes CASRGTIGEQFF.